These T cell receptor beta chains were read from a single sample in a study of cytomegalovirus exposure and HLA in healthy donors. Measured with immunoSEQ multiplex PCR; TCRdb has only the in-frame clones, and not every one. The sample has 230,000 or so clones; around 90% are singletons. The material sequenced was PBMCs. Receptor source: a girl aged 2 to 9 in good health and CMV-seronegative. Both conserved end residues are part of each CDR3. Fields, in order: clone size, J gene, D gene, V gene, CDR3 protein, CDR3 DNA. D genes are given only for firm matches. Some rows mark clone size as missing; the rest say once, few, many or name a class of expanded clone.

NA,TRBJ2-7,TRBD1,TRBV7-9,CASSTGQANYEQYF,TGTGCCAGCAGCACCGGACAGGCCAACTACGAGCAGTACTTC
NA,TRBJ1-4,TRBD1,TRBV7-9,CASQGRTGVNEKLFF,TGTGCCAGCCAAGGGCGGACAGGGGTAAATGAAAAACTGTTTTTT
NA,TRBJ1-2,NA,TRBV6-5,CASRSGVVGNYGYTF,TGTGCCAGCAGGAGCGGGGTTGTGGGGAACTATGGCTACACCTTC
NA,TRBJ1-2,NA,TRBV11-2,CASSSPEGRVNYGYTF,TGTGCCAGCAGCTCGCCTGAGGGGAGGGTAAACTATGGCTACACCTTC
NA,TRBJ2-3,TRBD2,TRBV11-3,CASSLGGSGSTDTQYF,TGTGCCAGCAGCTTAGGAGGTAGCGGGTCCACAGATACGCAGTATTTT
NA,TRBJ1-5,NA,TRBV6-5,CASTGASNQPQHF,TGTGCCAGCACTGGGGCTAGCAATCAGCCCCAGCATTTT
NA,TRBJ1-1,NA,TRBV19,CATRRGEAFF,TGTGCCACCCGACGAGGGGAAGCTTTCTTT
once,TRBJ2-2,NA,TRBV18,CASSPPHGRGVGTGELFF,TGTGCCAGCTCACCGCCCCACGGGAGAGGTGTCGGCACCGGGGAGCTGTTTTTT
NA,TRBJ2-7,TRBD1,TRBV18,CASRTGGYEQYF,TGTGCCAGCCGGACAGGGGGCTACGAGCAGTACTTC
NA,TRBJ2-7,TRBD2,TRBV13,CASSFGLAGGESYEQYF,TGTGCCAGCAGCTTCGGACTAGCGGGGGGGGAGTCCTACGAGCAGTACTTC
once,TRBJ2-1,TRBD2,TRBV7-7,CASSLVAGDNEQFF,TGTGCTAGCAGCTTAGTAGCGGGGGACAATGAGCAGTTCTTC
NA,TRBJ2-3,NA,TRBV27,CASSRQGTDTQYF,TGTGCCAGCAGCCGACAGGGCACAGATACGCAGTATTTT
few,TRBJ2-1,TRBD2,TRBV5-1,CASSSSGSLSDEQFF,TGCGCCAGCAGCTCTAGCGGGAGCCTCTCGGATGAGCAGTTCTTC
NA,TRBJ2-7,NA,TRBV5-1,CASSLGLGTSSYEQYF,TGCGCCAGCAGCTTGGGGCTCGGGACATCAAGCTACGAGCAGTACTTC